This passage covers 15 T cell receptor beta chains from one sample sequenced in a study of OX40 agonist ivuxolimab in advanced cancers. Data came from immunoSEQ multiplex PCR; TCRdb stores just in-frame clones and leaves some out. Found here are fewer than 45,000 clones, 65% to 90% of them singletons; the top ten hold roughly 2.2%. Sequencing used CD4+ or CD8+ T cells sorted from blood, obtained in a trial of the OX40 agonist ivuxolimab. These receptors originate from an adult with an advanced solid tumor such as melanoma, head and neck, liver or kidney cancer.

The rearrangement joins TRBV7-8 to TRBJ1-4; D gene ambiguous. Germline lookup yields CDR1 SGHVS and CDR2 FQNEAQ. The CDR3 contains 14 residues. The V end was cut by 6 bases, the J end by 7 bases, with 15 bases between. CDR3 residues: CASSSTAGFEKLFF. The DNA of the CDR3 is TGTGCCAGCAGTTCCACGGCGGGGTTTGAAAAACTGTTTTTT.

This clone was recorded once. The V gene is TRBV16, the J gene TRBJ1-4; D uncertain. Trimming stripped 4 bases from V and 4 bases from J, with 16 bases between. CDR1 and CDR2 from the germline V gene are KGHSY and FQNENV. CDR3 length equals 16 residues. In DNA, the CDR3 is TGTGCCAGCAGCCTAGAGGCGGGAAACTTTAATGAAAAACTGTTTTTT. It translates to CASSLEAGNFNEKLFF.

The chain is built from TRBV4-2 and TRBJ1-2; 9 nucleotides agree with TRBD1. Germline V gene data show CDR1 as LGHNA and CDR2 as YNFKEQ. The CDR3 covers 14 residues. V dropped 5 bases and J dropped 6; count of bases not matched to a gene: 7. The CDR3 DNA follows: TGTGCCAGCAGCGGACAGGGGACACTAAATGGCTACACCTTC. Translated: CASSGQGTLNGYTF.

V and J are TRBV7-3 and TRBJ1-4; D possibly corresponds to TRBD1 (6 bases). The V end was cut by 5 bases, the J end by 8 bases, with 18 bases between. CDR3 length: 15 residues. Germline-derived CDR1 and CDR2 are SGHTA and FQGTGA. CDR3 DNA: TGTGCCAGCAGCGCCGAGGGGGGTAGCGGAGAAAAACTGTTTTTT. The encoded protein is CASSAEGGSGEKLFF.

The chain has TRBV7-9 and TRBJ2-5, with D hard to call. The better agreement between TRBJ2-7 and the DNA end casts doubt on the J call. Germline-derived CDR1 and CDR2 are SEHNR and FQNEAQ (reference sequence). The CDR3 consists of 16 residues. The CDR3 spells CASSYKASRSSYEQYF. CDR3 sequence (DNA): TGTGCCAGCAGCTATAAGGCCTCCCGCTCCTCCTACGAGCAGTACTTC.

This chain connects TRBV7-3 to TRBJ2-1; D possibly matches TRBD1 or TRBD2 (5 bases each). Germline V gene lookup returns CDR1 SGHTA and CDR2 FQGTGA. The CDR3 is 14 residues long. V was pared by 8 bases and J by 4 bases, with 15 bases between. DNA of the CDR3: TGTGCCAGCTCCGGGGCTAGTGGTTACAATGAGCAGTTCTTC. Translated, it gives CASSGASGYNEQFF.

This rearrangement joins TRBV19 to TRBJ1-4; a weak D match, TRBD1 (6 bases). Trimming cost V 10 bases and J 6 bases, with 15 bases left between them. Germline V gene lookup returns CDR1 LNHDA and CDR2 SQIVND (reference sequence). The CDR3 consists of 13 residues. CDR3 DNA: TGTGCCACAGGGGATGGAGTGTATGAAAAACTGTTTTTT. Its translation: CATGDGVYEKLFF.

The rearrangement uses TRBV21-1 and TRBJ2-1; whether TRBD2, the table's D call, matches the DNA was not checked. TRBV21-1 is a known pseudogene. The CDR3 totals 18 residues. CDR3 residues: CASSEPGLAGSTYNEQFF. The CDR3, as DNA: TGTGCCAGCAGCGAACCGGGACTAGCGGGAAGTACCTACAATGAGCAGTTCTTC.

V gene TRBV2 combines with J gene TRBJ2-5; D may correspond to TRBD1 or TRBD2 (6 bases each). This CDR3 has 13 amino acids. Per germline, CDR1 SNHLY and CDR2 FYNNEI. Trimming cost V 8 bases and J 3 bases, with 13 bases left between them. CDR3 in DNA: TGTGCCAGCTTTGGGGGGCGGGAAGAGACCCAGTACTTC. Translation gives CASFGGREETQYF.

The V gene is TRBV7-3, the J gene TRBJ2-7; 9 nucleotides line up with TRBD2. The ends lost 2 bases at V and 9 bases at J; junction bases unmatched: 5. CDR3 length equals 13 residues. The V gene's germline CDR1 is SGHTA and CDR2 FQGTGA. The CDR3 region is CASSLGASGAQYF. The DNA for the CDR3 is TGTGCCAGCAGCTTAGGAGCTAGCGGGGCGCAGTACTTC.

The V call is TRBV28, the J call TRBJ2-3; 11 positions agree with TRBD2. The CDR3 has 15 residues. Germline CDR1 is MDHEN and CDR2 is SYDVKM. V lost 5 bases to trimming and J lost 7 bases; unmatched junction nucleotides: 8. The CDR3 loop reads CASSRSGGAGNTQYF. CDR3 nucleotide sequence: TGTGCCAGCAGTCGTAGCGGGGGGGCTGGGAATACGCAGTATTTT.

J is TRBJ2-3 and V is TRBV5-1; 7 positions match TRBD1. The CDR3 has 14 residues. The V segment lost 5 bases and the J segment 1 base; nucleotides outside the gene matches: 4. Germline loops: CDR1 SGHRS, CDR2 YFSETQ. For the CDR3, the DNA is TGCGCCAGCAGATTCGACAGGGGCACAGATACGCAGTATTTT. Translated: CASRFDRGTDTQYF.

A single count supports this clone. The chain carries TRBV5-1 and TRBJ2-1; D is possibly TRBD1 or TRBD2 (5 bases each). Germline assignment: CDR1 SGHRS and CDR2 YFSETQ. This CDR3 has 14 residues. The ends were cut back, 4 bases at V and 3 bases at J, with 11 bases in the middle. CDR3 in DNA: TGCGCCAGCAGCCCGGGGACCAACTACAATGAGCAGTTCTTC. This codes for CASSPGTNYNEQFF. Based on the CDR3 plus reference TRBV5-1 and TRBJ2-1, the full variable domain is KAGVTQTPRYLIKTRGQQVTLSCSPISGHRSVSWYQQTPGQGLQFLFEYFSETQRNKGNFPGRFSGRQFSNSRSEMNVSTLELGDSALYLCASSPGTNYNEQFFGPGTRLTVL.

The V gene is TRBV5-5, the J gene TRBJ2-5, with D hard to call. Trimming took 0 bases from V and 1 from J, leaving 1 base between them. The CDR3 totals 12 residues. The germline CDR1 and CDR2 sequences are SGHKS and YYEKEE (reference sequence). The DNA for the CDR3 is TGTGCCAGCAGCTTGGTCCAAGAGACCCAGTACTTC. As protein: CASSLVQETQYF. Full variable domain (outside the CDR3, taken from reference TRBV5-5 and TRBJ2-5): DAGVTQSPTHLIKTRGQQVTLRCSPISGHKSVSWYQQVLGQGPQFIFQYYEKEERGRGNFPDRFSARQFPNYSSELNVNALLLGDSALYLCASSLVQETQYFGPGTRLLVL.

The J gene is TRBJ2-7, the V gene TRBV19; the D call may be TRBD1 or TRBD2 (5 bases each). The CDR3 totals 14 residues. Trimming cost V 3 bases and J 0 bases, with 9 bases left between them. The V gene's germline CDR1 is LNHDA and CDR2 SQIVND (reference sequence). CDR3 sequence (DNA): TGTGCCAGTAGTATGGGACGGTACTCCTACGAGCAGTACTTC. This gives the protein CASSMGRYSYEQYF.